The 25 T cell receptor beta chains below were found in one sample sequenced in a study of blood T cell repertoires in COVID-19. Produced via immunoSEQ multiplex PCR; TCRdb's table is partial and in-frame only. This table has roughly 280,000 clones, 70% to 90% appearing once. Material: peripheral blood. These receptors all stem from a man aged 55 to 70 who had recovered from COVID-19.

This clone was found many times. The chain joins TRBV28 to TRBJ1-2; D remains unclear. This CDR3 has 13 amino acids. CDR1 and CDR2 (germline): MDHEN, SYDVKM. The V gene lost 3 bases and the J gene lost 8 bases, with 13 bases spanning the gap. The CDR3 DNA reads TGTGCCAGCAGTTTCTACCCCACCTCCGGCTACACCTTC. It is translated as CASSFYPTSGYTF.

The CDR3: CASSSRTVTYEQYF. DNA of the CDR3: TGTGCCAGCAGTTCGAGGACAGTGACCTACGAGCAGTACTTC. V gene TRBV6-5 combines with J gene TRBJ2-7; D perhaps matches TRBD1 (6 bases). Germline V gene lookup returns CDR1 MNHEY and CDR2 SVGAGI. The CDR3 has 14 amino acids. Between the trimmed V and J ends, which lost 4 bases and 2 bases, there was a span of 12 bases.

This clone was counted a few times. This rearrangement joins TRBV2 to TRBJ1-1; no reliable D call. V lost 4 bases to trimming and J lost 7 bases, with 10 bases between them. The germline V gene has CDR1 SNHLY and CDR2 FYNNEI. The CDR3 has 12 residues. The CDR3 sequence is CASSASQFEAFF. CDR3 bases: TGTGCCAGCAGTGCCTCACAGTTTGAAGCTTTCTTT.

V and J are TRBV9 and TRBJ1-6; D possibly corresponds to TRBD1 (6 bases). In germline, CDR1 is SGDLS, CDR2 YYNGEE. The CDR3 runs to 17 residues. V was trimmed by 0 bases and J by 2 bases, leaving 12 bases between them. As DNA, the CDR3 is TGTGCCAGCAGCGTAGCTCAGGGGCCAACCTATAATTCACCCCTCCACTTT. Encoded protein: CASSVAQGPTYNSPLHF.

The V and J genes are TRBV9 and TRBJ2-5; TRBD1 is a possible D gene (6 bases). Trimming stripped 0 bases from V and 5 bases from J, with 11 bases between. This CDR3 contains 14 residues. Germline V CDR1 and CDR2: SGDLS, YYNGEE. In DNA, the CDR3 is TGTGCCAGCAGCGTAGGTACAGGGTGGGAGACCCAGTACTTC. Translated, it gives CASSVGTGWETQYF.

The chain has TRBV7-9 and TRBJ2-3, with 7 bases identical to TRBD2. The CDR3 loop spans 15 amino acids. The V gene end was trimmed by 5 bases and the J gene end by 0 bases; junction bases not matched to a gene: 5. CDR1 and CDR2 (germline): SEHNR, FQNEAQ (reference sequence). CDR3 in amino acids: CASSPRLASTDTQYF. CDR3 coding DNA: TGTGCCAGCAGCCCCCGACTAGCTAGCACAGATACGCAGTATTTT.

V is TRBV6-2 or TRBV6-3 and J is TRBJ2-7; unclear D gene. The CDR3 length is 12 residues. Deletions cut 5 bases from V and 3 bases from J, with 8 bases between. Per germline, CDR1 MNHEY and CDR2 SVGEGT. In nucleotides, the CDR3 is TGTGCCAGCAGTCCCCGCGGCTACGAGCAGTACTTC. This sequence encodes CASSPRGYEQYF.

The V and J genes are TRBV7-3 and TRBJ2-5; 8 bases agree with TRBD2. V lost 5 bases to trimming and J lost 7 bases; unmatched junction nucleotides: 12. CDR1 and CDR2 (germline): SGHTA, FQGTGA. This CDR3 comprises 15 residues. The CDR3 bases are TGTGCCAGCAGCCCCAAGTCGGGGGGGCTGGGGACCCAGTACTTC. Translating gives CASSPKSGGLGTQYF.

V and J are TRBV4-1 and TRBJ2-3; D gene unclear. The germline V gene encodes CDR1 MGHRA and CDR2 YSYEKL. There are 15 residues in the CDR3. V dropped 1 base and J dropped 2 bases, with 10 bases sitting between them. CDR3 DNA sequence: TGCGCCAGCAGCCAAGGAACCTCACACACAGATACGCAGTATTTT. Its protein is CASSQGTSHTDTQYF.

The chain carries TRBV7-3 and TRBJ2-3, with 9 nucleotides matching TRBD1. The CDR3 is made up of 16 amino acids. Germline V gene data show CDR1 as SGHTA and CDR2 as FQGTGA. Germline trimming cut 3 bases from V and 8 bases from J; bases unmatched to any gene: 12. This chain's CDR3 is CASSFDGQGPGGTQYF. The CDR3 nucleotides are TGTGCCAGCAGCTTTGACGGACAGGGGCCTGGTGGTACGCAGTATTTT.

The chain joins TRBV5-6 to TRBJ2-7, with D possibly TRBD2 on 6 matching bases. Germline V CDR1 and CDR2: SGHDT, YYEEEE. CDR3 size: 15 residues. V shed 4 bases and J shed 3 bases, with 17 bases lying between them. The CDR3 protein is CASSGPGRGNYEQYF. The DNA of the CDR3 is TGTGCCAGCAGCGGGCCGGGGCGGGGAAACTACGAGCAGTACTTC.

This clone occurred once. The chain links TRBV11-1 to TRBJ1-1; TRBD1 agrees at 8 bases. The J segment lost 4 bases and the V segment lost 4 bases, leaving 2 bases of the junction unmatched. The CDR3 spans 13 residues. CDR1 and CDR2 (germline): SGHAT, FQDESV (reference sequence). CDR3 region: CASSSDRVTEAFF. CDR3 bases: TGTGCCAGCAGCTCGGACAGGGTCACTGAAGCTTTCTTT.

This clone was counted only a few times. This sequence joins TRBV9 and TRBJ2-7; a possible D gene is TRBD2 (5 bases). This CDR3 contains 16 residues. The V end lost 3 bases, the J end lost 3 bases, and 19 bases lay between the germline ends. Germline CDR1 reads SGDLS; CDR2 reads YYNGEE. The CDR3 is CASSGRSGEGIYEQYF. The CDR3 coding sequence is TGTGCCAGCAGCGGTAGGTCCGGAGAGGGAATCTACGAGCAGTACTTC.

The rearrangement links TRBV27 to TRBJ2-7, with 8 bases fitting TRBD2. CDR3 length equals 14 residues. The germline V gene encodes CDR1 MNHEY and CDR2 SMNVEV (reference sequence). Trimming at V came to 6 bases and at J to 3 bases, leaving 7 bases not matched to a gene. Here the CDR3 reads CASRERGTLYEQYF. The DNA for the CDR3 is TGTGCCAGCAGAGAGCGGGGGACTCTCTACGAGCAGTACTTC.

A remark on this clone: Germline is not matched at one junction end, which may reflect a read error. The chain couples TRBV30 to TRBJ1-6; the D is unclear. The CDR3 sequence is 13 residues long. CDR1 is GTSNPN and CDR2 is SVGIG in the germline V gene (reference sequence). DNA of the CDR3: TGTGCCTGGAGTGTTGCCCCATTGGGAGGCCTGGGCTTT. As protein: CAWSVAPLGGLGF.

This clone appeared a single time. The chain links TRBV15 to TRBJ1-1; a possible D gene is TRBD1 (6 bases). V lost 0 bases and J 1 base, leaving 12 bases between the germline ends. CDR3 length: 16 amino acids. Germline CDR1 reads LNHNV; CDR2 reads YYDKDF (reference sequence). The CDR3 protein is CATSRDLLDRNTEAFF. As DNA, the CDR3 is TGTGCCACCAGCAGAGACCTCCTGGACAGGAACACTGAAGCTTTCTTT.

Written as DNA, the CDR3 is TGTGCCAGCAGTTACTCGGCAGGGGAAGTGCTGAATTATGGCTACACCTTC. Protein sequence: CASSYSAGEVLNYGYTF. The chain carries TRBV6-2 or TRBV6-3 and TRBJ1-2, with a possible D match to TRBD1 (6 bases). The ends were cut back, 0 bases at V and 5 bases at J, with 19 bases in the middle. This CDR3 spans 17 amino acids. CDR1 is MNHEY, CDR2 SVGEGT, per germline.

The rearrangement uses TRBV7-9 and TRBJ1-1, with TRBD1 matching 7 bases. The CDR3 covers 12 residues. The trim removed 5 bases at V and 7 bases at J, leaving 4 bases unmatched. Germline CDR1 reads SEHNR; CDR2 reads FQNEAQ (reference sequence). The CDR3 DNA reads TGTGCCAGCAGCCCGACAGGGATTGAAGCTTTCTTT. Its translation is CASSPTGIEAFF.

This clone has only a few counts. The chain uses TRBV5-1 and TRBJ2-1, with TRBD2 matching over 7 bases. There are 14 residues in the CDR3. V was pared by 4 bases and J by 2 bases, with 3 bases of the junction left unmatched. From germline, CDR1 is SGHRS and CDR2 YFSETQ. CDR3 loop: CASSTGLTYNEQFF. As DNA, the CDR3 is TGCGCCAGCAGCACGGGACTAACCTACAATGAGCAGTTCTTC.

The chain recombines TRBV30 with TRBJ1-2; no definite D call. The germline gives CDR1 GTSNPN, CDR2 SVGIG (reference sequence). V shed 4 bases and J shed 6 bases, with 12 bases lying between them. The CDR3 contains 12 residues. CDR3 protein: CAWTAGADGYTF. The CDR3 bases are TGTGCCTGGACCGCCGGAGCAGATGGCTACACCTTC.

V gene TRBV18 combines with J gene TRBJ1-4; D might be TRBD1 (5 bases). Germline V gene lookup returns CDR1 KGHSH and CDR2 LQKENI. This CDR3 contains 16 residues. Trimming took 3 bases from V and 2 from J, leaving 13 bases between them. The CDR3 DNA is TGTGCCAGCTCACCCCGCGAAGGGGCGACTAATGAAAAACTGTTTTTT. It translates to CASSPREGATNEKLFF.

This chain connects TRBV30 to TRBJ1-1; no clear D. The germline V gene encodes CDR1 GTSNPN and CDR2 SVGIG (reference sequence). The CDR3 extends over 13 amino acids. The V gene lost 4 bases and the J gene lost 0 bases, with 9 bases spanning the gap. The DNA of the CDR3 is TGTGCCTGGACCGGGGAACTGAACACTGAAGCTTTCTTT. This sequence encodes CAWTGELNTEAFF.

The CDR3 region is CASSKGKGASTDTQYF. The CDR3 DNA reads TGTGCCAGCAGCAAAGGTAAGGGGGCGAGCACAGATACGCAGTATTTT. The chain recombines TRBV21-1 with TRBJ2-3; the tabulated D call, TRBD1, remains unverified against the DNA. TRBV21-1 is marked as a pseudogene. The CDR3 extends over 16 amino acids.

The chain joins TRBV4-1 to TRBJ2-7, with 11 nucleotides matching TRBD1. V trimming: 3 bases; J trimming: 6 bases; junction bases outside the gene matches: 7. This CDR3 is 15 amino acids long. Germline CDR1 MGHRA, CDR2 YSYEKL. Here the CDR3 DNA reads TGCGCCAGCAGCCAGCCGGGACAGGGGGTGTTCGAGCAGTACTTC. Protein: CASSQPGQGVFEQYF.

The chain links TRBV3-1 (or the pseudogene TRBV3-2) to TRBJ1-1; D is unclear. The V gene's germline CDR1 is LGHDT and CDR2 YNNKEL (reference sequence). This CDR3 has 13 residues. V shed 0 bases and J shed 6 bases, with 8 bases lying between them. The chain's CDR3 is CASSQERTAEAFF. Here the CDR3 DNA reads TGTGCCAGCAGCCAAGAACGTACGGCTGAAGCTTTCTTT.